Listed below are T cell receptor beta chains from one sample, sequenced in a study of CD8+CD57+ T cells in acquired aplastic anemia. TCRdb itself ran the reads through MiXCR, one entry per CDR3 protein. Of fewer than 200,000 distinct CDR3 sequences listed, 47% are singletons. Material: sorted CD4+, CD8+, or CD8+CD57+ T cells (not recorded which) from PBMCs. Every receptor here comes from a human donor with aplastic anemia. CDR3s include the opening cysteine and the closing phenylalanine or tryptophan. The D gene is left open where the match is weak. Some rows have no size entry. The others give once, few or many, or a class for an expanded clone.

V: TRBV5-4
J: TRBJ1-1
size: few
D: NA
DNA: TGTGCCAGCAGGGAGGACACTGAAGCTTTCTTT
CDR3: CASREDTEAFF

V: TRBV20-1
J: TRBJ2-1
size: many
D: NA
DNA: TGCAGTGCTAGAGAGAGGGGGGCTACGGGGAATGAGCAGTTCTTC
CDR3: CSARERGATGNEQFF

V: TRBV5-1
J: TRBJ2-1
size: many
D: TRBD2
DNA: TGCGCCAGCTTTCACGGGGGGTACTACAATGAGCAGTTCTTC
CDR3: CASFHGGYYNEQFF

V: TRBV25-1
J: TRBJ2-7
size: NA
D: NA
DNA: TGTGCCAGCAGCCTTCGGACAGCTACCTACGAGCAGTACTTC
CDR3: CASSLRTATYEQYF

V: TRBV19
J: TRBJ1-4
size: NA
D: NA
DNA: TGTGCCAGTAGTATAGTCGGCGCAACTAATGAAAAACTGTTTTTT
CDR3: CASSIVGATNEKLFF

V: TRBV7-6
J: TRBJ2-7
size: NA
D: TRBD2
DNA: TGTGCCAGCAGCTTAGCAAGCGGGAGCTTGAACGAGCAGTACTTC
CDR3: CASSLASGSLNEQYF

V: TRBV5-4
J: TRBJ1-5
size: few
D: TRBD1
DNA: TGTGCCAGCAGCTCCATAAATTACAGGGGGGGCAATCAGCCCCAGCATTTT
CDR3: CASSSINYRGGNQPQHF

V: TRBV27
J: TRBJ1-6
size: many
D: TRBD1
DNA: TGTGCCAGCAGTTTAGGGGACAGAAATTCACCCCTCCACTTT
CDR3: CASSLGDRNSPLHF

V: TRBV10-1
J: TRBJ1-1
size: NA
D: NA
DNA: TGCGCCAGCAGTGAGTGCCGCATAAAGAACACTGAAGCTTTCTTT
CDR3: CASSECRIKNTEAFF

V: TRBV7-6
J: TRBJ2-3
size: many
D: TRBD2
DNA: TGTGCCAGCACCCCAATCACAGGACTAGCTACCACAGATACGCAGTATTTT
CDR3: CASTPITGLATTDTQYF

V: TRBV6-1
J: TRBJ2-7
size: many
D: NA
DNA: TGTGCCAGCAGTGAATATACAGAAGGGGAGCAGTACTTC
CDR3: CASSEYTEGEQYF

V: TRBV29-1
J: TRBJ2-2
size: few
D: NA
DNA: TGCAGCGTACACGCAGGGCTAATGAACACCGGGGAGCTGTTTTTT
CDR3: CSVHAGLMNTGELFF

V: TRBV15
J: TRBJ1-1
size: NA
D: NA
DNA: TGTGCCACCAGCGAGGGGCCTCGCGGGAACACTGAAGCTTTCTTT
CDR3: CATSEGPRGNTEAFF

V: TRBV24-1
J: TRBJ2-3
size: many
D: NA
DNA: TGTGCCACCAGTGGCTTGGGGGGGGGCTCAGATACGCAGTATTTT
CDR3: CATSGLGGGSDTQYF

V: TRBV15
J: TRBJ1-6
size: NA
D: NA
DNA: TGTGCCACCAGCAGGGGCAGGGACGATTCACCCCTCCACTTT
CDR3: CATSRGRDDSPLHF

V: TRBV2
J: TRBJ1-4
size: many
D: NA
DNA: TGTGCCAGCAGCTCTGCGAGCATGAATGAAAAACTGTTTTTT
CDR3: CASSSASMNEKLFF

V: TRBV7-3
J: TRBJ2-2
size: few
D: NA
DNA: TGTGCCAGCAGGTGGACCGGGGAGCTGTTTTTT
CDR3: CASRWTGELFF

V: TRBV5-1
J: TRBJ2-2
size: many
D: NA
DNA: TGCGCCAGCAGCTTGTTCGAACTTGGGGGCGGGGAGCTGTTTTTT
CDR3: CASSLFELGGGELFF

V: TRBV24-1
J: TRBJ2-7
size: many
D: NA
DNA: TGTGCCACCAGTGACCCTGACGGGGGTTACGAGCAGTACTTC
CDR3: CATSDPDGGYEQYF

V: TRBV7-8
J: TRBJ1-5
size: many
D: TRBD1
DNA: TGTGCCAGCAGGCCAGGGGGTGTGAATCAGCCCCAGCATTTT
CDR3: CASRPGGVNQPQHF

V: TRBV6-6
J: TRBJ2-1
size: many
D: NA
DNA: TGTGCCAGCAGTTACGACAGCCGGGAGCAGTTCTTC
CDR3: CASSYDSREQFF

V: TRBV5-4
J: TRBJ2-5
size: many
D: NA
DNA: TGTGCCAGCAGCTTGACAGGTTTTCAAGAGACCCAGTACTTC
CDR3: CASSLTGFQETQYF

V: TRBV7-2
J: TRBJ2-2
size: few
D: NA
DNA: TGTGCCAGCAGCTCCCTCGGGGCCGGGGAGCTGTTTTTT
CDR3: CASSSLGAGELFF

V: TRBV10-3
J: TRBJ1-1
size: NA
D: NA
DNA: TGTGCCACCTGGAGTTCGGGGCCGAACACTGAAGCTTTCTTT
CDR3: CATWSSGPNTEAFF

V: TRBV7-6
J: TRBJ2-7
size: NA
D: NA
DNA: TGTGCCAGCAGCTTAGTGGCAGACTACGAGCAGTACTTC
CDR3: CASSLVADYEQYF

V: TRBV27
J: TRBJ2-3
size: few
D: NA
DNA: TGTGCCAGCAGTCCTAGGGTAGGGGGGTGGGCCACAGATACGCAGTATTTT
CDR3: CASSPRVGGWATDTQYF

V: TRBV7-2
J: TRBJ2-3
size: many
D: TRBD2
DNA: TGTGCCAGCAGCTTAGCGGGACTAGCGGGGGGGAGGTCGCAGTATTTT
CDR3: CASSLAGLAGGRSQYF

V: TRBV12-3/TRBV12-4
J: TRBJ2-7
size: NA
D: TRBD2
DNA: TGTGCCAGCAGTTTTATTAGCGGGAGCGAGCAGTACTTC
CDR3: CASSFISGSEQYF

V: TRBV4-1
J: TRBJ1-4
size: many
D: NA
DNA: TGCGCCAGCAGCGGGAGCGGGAATAATGAAAAACTGTTTTTT
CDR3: CASSGSGNNEKLFF

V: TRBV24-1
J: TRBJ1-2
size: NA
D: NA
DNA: TGTGCCACCAGTGATTTGCCCTCCCACGGCTACACCTTC
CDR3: CATSDLPSHGYTF

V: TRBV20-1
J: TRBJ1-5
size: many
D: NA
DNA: TGCAGTGCTAGAATACAGGGAACAAGCAATCAGCCCCAGCATTTT
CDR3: CSARIQGTSNQPQHF

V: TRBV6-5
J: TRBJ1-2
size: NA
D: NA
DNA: TGTGCCAGCAGTTCCCGCCCTAGGGACACTTACTATGGCTACACCTTC
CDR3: CASSSRPRDTYYGYTF

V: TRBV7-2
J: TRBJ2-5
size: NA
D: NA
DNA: TGTGCCAGCAGCTCCTGGAGGGAAGAGACCCAGTACTTC
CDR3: CASSSWREETQYF

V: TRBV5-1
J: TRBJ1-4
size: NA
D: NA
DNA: TGCGCCAGCAGCTTGTCTGCAGGACTTAATGAAAAACTGTTTTTT
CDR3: CASSLSAGLNEKLFF

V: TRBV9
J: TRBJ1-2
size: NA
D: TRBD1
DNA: TGTGCCAGCAGCGTAGGGCAGGGGGCTAACTATGGCTACACCTTC
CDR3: CASSVGQGANYGYTF

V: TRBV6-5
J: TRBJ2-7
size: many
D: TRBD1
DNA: TGTGCCAGCAGTTACTCTACGACAGGGGAACTGCAGTACTTC
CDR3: CASSYSTTGELQYF

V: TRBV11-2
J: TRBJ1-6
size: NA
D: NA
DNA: TGTGCCAGCAGCTTAGAAGTGGGAGGTAATTCACCCCTCCACTTT
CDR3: CASSLEVGGNSPLHF

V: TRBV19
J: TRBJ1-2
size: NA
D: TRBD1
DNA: TGTGCCAGTATGGGGACAGGGGGCAGGGGCTATGGCTACACCTTC
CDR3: CASMGTGGRGYGYTF

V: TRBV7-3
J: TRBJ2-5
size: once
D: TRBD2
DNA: TGTGCCAGCAGCCCCGCGGGAGTGGGGCCCCAAGAGACCCAGTACTTC
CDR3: CASSPAGVGPQETQYF

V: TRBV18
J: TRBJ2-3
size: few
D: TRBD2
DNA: TGTGCCAGCTCACCTCCTAGCGGGGGCCCAGGAGCGCAGTATTTT
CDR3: CASSPPSGGPGAQYF

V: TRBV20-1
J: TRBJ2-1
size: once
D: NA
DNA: TGCAGTGCTAGAGATACATTGGGGGGCGACTACAATGGGCAGTTCTTC
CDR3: CSARDTLGGDYNGQFF

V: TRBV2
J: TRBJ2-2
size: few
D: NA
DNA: TGTGCCAGCTTCGGCGGGTACACCGGGGAGCTGTTTTTT
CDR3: CASFGGYTGELFF

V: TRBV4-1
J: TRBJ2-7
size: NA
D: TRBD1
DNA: TGCGCCAGCAGCTGGGCGAGGGACAGCTACGAGCAGTACTTC
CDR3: CASSWARDSYEQYF

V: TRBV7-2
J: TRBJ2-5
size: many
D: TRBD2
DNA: TGTGCCAGCAGCCTCGGACTAGCGGGGGGTGACCAGTACTTC
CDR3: CASSLGLAGGDQYF

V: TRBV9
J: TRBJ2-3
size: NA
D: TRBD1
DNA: TGTGCCAGCAGCACCCAAAGGACAGGGTGGGCAGATACGCAGTATTTT
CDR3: CASSTQRTGWADTQYF

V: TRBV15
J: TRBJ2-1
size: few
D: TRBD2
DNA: TGTGCCACCAGCAGAGATTGGCGGGGGGGCCACAATGAGCAGTTCTTC
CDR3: CATSRDWRGGHNEQFF

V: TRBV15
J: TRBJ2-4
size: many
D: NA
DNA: TGTGCCACCAGCAGAGATCGCGATATTTGGGGATTAGGAAACATTCAGTACTTC
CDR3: CATSRDRDIWGLGNIQYF

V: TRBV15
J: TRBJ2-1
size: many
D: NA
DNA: TGTGCCACCAGCGACGTTTCGAGCTCCTACAATGAGCAGTTCTTC
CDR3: CATSDVSSSYNEQFF

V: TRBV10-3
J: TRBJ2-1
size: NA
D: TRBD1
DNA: TGTGCCACCCGACAGGGGGCAACTAATGAGCAGTTCTTC
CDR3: CATRQGATNEQFF

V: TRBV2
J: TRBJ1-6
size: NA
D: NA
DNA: TGTGCCAGCATGGTCGAGTCAGGTTTGGCTTCACTCCTCCACTTT
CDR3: CASMVESGLASLLHF

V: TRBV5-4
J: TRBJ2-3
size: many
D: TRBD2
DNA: TGTGCCAGCACCCTTGGGATGGCGGGGGGGTTAGATACGCAGTATTTT
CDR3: CASTLGMAGGLDTQYF

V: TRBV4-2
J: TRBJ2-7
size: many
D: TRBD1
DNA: TGTGCCAGCAGCCAACCTGGACAGGGGGACCACGAGCAGTACTTC
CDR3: CASSQPGQGDHEQYF

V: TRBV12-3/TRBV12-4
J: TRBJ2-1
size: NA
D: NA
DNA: TGTGCCAGCGAATTAGAGGCGAATGAGCAGTTCTTC
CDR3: CASELEANEQFF

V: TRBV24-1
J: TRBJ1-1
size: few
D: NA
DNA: TGTGCCACCAGTGTAACCGGAGGGGAAGGTGAAGCTTTCTTT
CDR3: CATSVTGGEGEAFF

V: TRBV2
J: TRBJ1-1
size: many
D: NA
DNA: TGTGCCAGCAGTGAACTCCCGAACACTGAAGCTTTCTTT
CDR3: CASSELPNTEAFF

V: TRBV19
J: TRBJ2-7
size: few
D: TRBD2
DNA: TGTGCCAGTAGTATAGGACTAGCGGCCTACGAGCAGTACTTC
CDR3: CASSIGLAAYEQYF

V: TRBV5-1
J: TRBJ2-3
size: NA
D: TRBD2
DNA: TGCGCCAGCAGCTCTCGACTAGCGGGGGTCCGCACAGATACGCAGTATTTT
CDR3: CASSSRLAGVRTDTQYF

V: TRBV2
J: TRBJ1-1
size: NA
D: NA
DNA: TGTGCCAGCAGTGATAGGGGTAGGGACACTGAAGCTTTCTTT
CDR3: CASSDRGRDTEAFF